This T cell receptor (beta chain) comes out of a study of OX40 agonist ivuxolimab in advanced cancers. In the study overall: Patients' therapy was ivuxolimab, an antibody that acts as an agonist of OX40 (CD134). Aged about 20 to 80 with a mean of approximately 57 years, they were around 79% male.

Patients who had autoimmune disease history or got systemic immunosuppression were left out. The method was immunoSEQ multiplex PCR; TCRdb's version includes in-frame clones alone and lacks a portion of them. The sample includes fewer than 120,000 clones, around 90% of them seen just once. This clone was seen a single time. V lost 5 bases to trimming and J lost 4 bases; unmatched junction nucleotides: 3. The CDR3 is 14 residues long. Germline loops: CDR1 SNHLY, CDR2 FYNNEI. The input for sequencing was CD4+ or CD8+ T cells sorted from blood, taken in a trial of the OX40 agonist ivuxolimab. J is TRBJ2-3 and V is TRBV2, with TRBD1 identical over 10 bases. The sequence was collected from an adult with an advanced solid tumor such as melanoma, head and neck, liver or kidney cancer. The CDR3, as DNA: TGTGCCAGCAGTAGGACAGGGGGGGCAGATACGCAGTATTTT. Its protein product is CASSRTGGADTQYF.